These T cell receptor beta chains were read from a single sample in a study of spatial heterogeneity in lung cancer. One entry per CDR3 protein results from TCRdb running MiXCR on the 5' RACE reads. This sample has about 36,000 distinct CDR3 sequences, with just over 7.5% found just once. Material: PBMCs, obtained at follow-up. The receptors originated from a male donor with early-stage non-small cell lung cancer. CDR3s include the opening cysteine and the closing phenylalanine or tryptophan. Each record gives: D gene, J gene, clone size, V gene, CDR3 DNA, CDR3 protein. D genes are given only for firm matches. For some rows the clone size is stated as once, few or many, or as a class when expanded; others skip it.

. TRBJ2-1 many TRBV11-2 TGTGCCAGCAGCTTAGATTTCCGGCCCCCCTACAATGAGCAGTTCTTC CASSLDFRPPYNEQFF
. TRBJ2-2 many TRBV7-3 TGTGCCAGCAGCTTACGGCCCCCGGGGGAGCTGTTTTTT CASSLRPPGELFF
. TRBJ1-3 many TRBV7-8 TGTGCCAGCAGCTTAACAGGGCCTGGAAACACCATATATTTT CASSLTGPGNTIYF
. TRBJ1-5 many TRBV19 TGTGCCAGTACCTCGGACAGAAACAATCAGCCCCAGCATTTT CASTSDRNNQPQHF
TRBD1 TRBJ2-5 . TRBV13 TGTGCCAGCAGCCAGGGACAGGGTAACGGAGAGACCCAGTACTTC CASSQGQGNGETQYF
TRBD1 TRBJ1-1 . TRBV29-1 TGCAGCGTTAGAACAGGGGGCACTGAAGCTTTCTTT CSVRTGGTEAFF
. TRBJ1-2 many TRBV2 TGTGCCAGCAGTGATGGCAGGGACTATGGCTACACCTTC CASSDGRDYGYTF
. TRBJ1-6 many TRBV9 TGTGCCAGCAGCGAGGAGGGCCAGGCAGTGAATTCACCCCTCCACTTT CASSEEGQAVNSPLHF
. TRBJ2-2 many TRBV7-2 TGTGCCAGCAGCTTAGCGGCGGGGTCCAACACCGGGGAGCTGTTTTTT CASSLAAGSNTGELFF
. TRBJ1-3 many TRBV15 TGTGCCACCAGCAGACCCTCCCAGACTAACACCATATATTTT CATSRPSQTNTIYF
. TRBJ2-3 many TRBV6-5 TGTGCCAGCCGAAACACAGATACGCAGTATTTT CASRNTDTQYF
. TRBJ2-3 many TRBV29-1 TGCAGCGTTCGGGAATTGGATACGCAGTATTTT CSVRELDTQYF
. TRBJ1-1 many TRBV5-6 TGTGCCAGCAGCCCTGGAGCGGGAGGTATGCACACTGAAGCTTTCTTT CASSPGAGGMHTEAFF
. TRBJ2-3 . TRBV6-1 TGTGCCAGCAGAAGCCTCTATGGCACAGATACGCAGTATTTT CASRSLYGTDTQYF
TRBD1 TRBJ1-2 many TRBV11-2 TGTGCCAGCAGCTGGACAGGGCGGAGGGAAGGCTACACCTTC CASSWTGRREGYTF
. TRBJ1-5 many TRBV19 TGTGCCAGTAACTTCAGGGATCTGTCTGCGGGTCAGCCCCAGCATTTT CASNFRDLSAGQPQHF
TRBD1 TRBJ1-6 many TRBV9 TGTGCCAGCAGCGTAGGACAGGGGACTTCACCCCTCCACTTT CASSVGQGTSPLHF
TRBD2 TRBJ2-7 many TRBV4-2 TGTGCCAGCAGCCAAGAAGCGGGGGGTAGCTCCTACGAGCAGTACTTC CASSQEAGGSSYEQYF
TRBD2 TRBJ2-3 many TRBV10-3 TGTGCCATCAGTCCTGGACTAGCAACAGATACGCAGTATTTT CAISPGLATDTQYF
TRBD2 TRBJ2-1 many TRBV11-3 TGTGCCAGCAGCTTAGAAGCTAGCGGGGGGCCCTACAATGAGCAGTTCTTC CASSLEASGGPYNEQFF
. TRBJ1-4 . TRBV6-5 TGTGCCAGCAGCCGATTGGGGGGCGCCAATGAAAAACTGTTTTTT CASSRLGGANEKLFF
. TRBJ2-3 . TRBV20-1 TGCAGTGCTAGCGAGATGACTTTGGGAACTAGCACAGATACGCAGTATTTT CSASEMTLGTSTDTQYF
. TRBJ2-5 many TRBV21-1 TGTGCCAGCAGTTTCCGGGACAGGGACGCCGAGACCCAGTACTTC CASSFRDRDAETQYF
. TRBJ2-5 few TRBV6-6 TGTGCCAGCATCGGGACTTCCCAAGAGACCCAGTACTTC CASIGTSQETQYF
TRBD1 TRBJ2-5 . TRBV5-6 TGTGCCAGCAGCTCGGAACAGGGGGCAGAGACCCAGTACTTC CASSSEQGAETQYF
. TRBJ2-2 . TRBV6-2/TRBV6-3 TGTGCCAGCAAGGTGAAAGGCAACACCGGGGAGCTGTTTTTT CASKVKGNTGELFF
TRBD2 TRBJ2-2 many TRBV14 TGTGCCAGCAGCCAAGGCTCTTTACTAGCGGGGAACACCGGGGAGCTGTTTTTT CASSQGSLLAGNTGELFF
TRBD2 TRBJ2-1 many TRBV7-3 TGTGCCAGCAGCTTAAGGTCTAGCGGGGACAATGAGCAGTTCTTC CASSLRSSGDNEQFF
. TRBJ2-1 many TRBV10-3 TGTGCCACAACCATTCAGGGTGGCGACGAGCAGTTCTTC CATTIQGGDEQFF
TRBD1 TRBJ1-4 many TRBV29-1 TGCAGCGTTACGGGACAGGGGGAAAAACTGTTTTTT CSVTGQGEKLFF
. TRBJ2-4 many TRBV29-1 TGCAGCGTTGCCGAGGCAGCCAAAAACATTCAGTACTTC CSVAEAAKNIQYF
. TRBJ1-2 many TRBV7-6 TGTGCCAGCAGCTTAGAGGCAGGGATGTACGGCTACACCTTC CASSLEAGMYGYTF
. TRBJ2-1 many TRBV6-4 TGTGCCAGCAGTGACTCAATGGGGACGAGCTCCTACAATGAGCAGTTCTTC CASSDSMGTSSYNEQFF
. TRBJ1-2 many TRBV27 TGTGCCAGCAGTCGGACTAACTATGGCTACACCTTC CASSRTNYGYTF
TRBD2 TRBJ2-2 many TRBV6-5 TGTGCCAGCAGTAGGTACGGATCTAGCGGCGACACCGGGGAGCTGTTTTTT CASSRYGSSGDTGELFF
TRBD1 TRBJ1-2 many TRBV30 TGTGCCTGGAGTGTTCAGGGGGTCCATGGCTACACCTTC CAWSVQGVHGYTF
. TRBJ1-3 . TRBV19 TGTGCCAGTAGTATACTTCCCCAGGGGTGGCCTGGAAACACCATATATTTT CASSILPQGWPGNTIYF
. TRBJ1-3 many TRBV3-1 TGTGCCAGCAGCCCGGACAGCTCTGGAAACACCATATATTTT CASSPDSSGNTIYF
. TRBJ1-3 many TRBV6-5 TGTGCCAGCAGTTACTCGAGCCTGAGCTCTGGAAACACCATATATTTT CASSYSSLSSGNTIYF
. TRBJ2-3 few TRBV19 TGTGCCAGTAGTATACGCCCTTCGGATACGCAGTATTTT CASSIRPSDTQYF
. TRBJ1-1 many TRBV20-1 TGCAGTGCTATACCAAGTCGAGGGATGGACACTGAAGCTTTCTTT CSAIPSRGMDTEAFF
TRBD1 TRBJ1-6 many TRBV5-1 TGCGCCAGCGGGACAGGGGACTCACCCCTCCACTTT CASGTGDSPLHF
TRBD1 TRBJ1-6 many TRBV15 TGTGCCACCAGCAGGGGGACAGGGGAGAATTCACCCCTCCACTTT CATSRGTGENSPLHF
. TRBJ1-4 many TRBV20-1 TGCAGTGCTTCACAGGGACGATCTAATGAAAAACTGTTTTTT CSASQGRSNEKLFF
. TRBJ1-5 few TRBV28 TGTGCCAGCAATGGTCGTAGGGGTTATAGCAATCAGCCCCAGCATTTT CASNGRRGYSNQPQHF